The TCR beta chain under discussion was sequenced for a study of T cell responses to AZD1222 COVID-19 vaccine (dated by TCRdb to the early 2020s). In the study overall: A total of approximately 250 trial participants underwent TCR sequencing, of whom about 200 had received two doses of AZD1222 and around 25 had received two doses of the MenACWY control vaccine. Trial participants were enrolled by age into 18-55, 56-69 and 70-plus year subgroups, with about 150, 28 and 57 TCR-sequenced participants respectively.

Regarding this clone: Which antigen it targets is not known. No base quality values were provided; no much bigger clone lies one nucleotide off.

The CDR3 regions of human TCRbeta chains were subjected to immunosequencing. In the original analysis: TCRs in the repertoires were compared against a reference library of SARS-CoV-2-specific TCRs that had been generated with the MIRA antigen-specificity platform. Breadth meant the fraction of unique TCRs that were SARS-CoV-2-associated, whereas depth meant the fraction of total T cells that were SARS-CoV-2-associated. Using the MIRA data, every spike-specific TCR was mapped to the spike region that the TCR reacted to and assigned to either a CD4 or a CD8 class. Log10-transformed breadth and depth values were compared by one-way ANOVA with Sidak's multiple comparisons tests. In TCRdb, the immuneACCESS table is reduced to in-frame sequences with V and J assigned. These tables do not hold every clone; where another copy was compared, an unresolved V gene accounts for under half, and the others remain unexplained. V, J and clone size are those of that table, while D and trimming were read from the DNA. In all, the sample holds under 150,000 clones, and around 90% of those were seen once. The ten largest clones add up to approximately 2.5% of the sample.

Overall study results and their limits: Vaccine-associated CD4 TCRs spanned the whole spike protein, with dominant responses in regions 160-218 and 743-854. Participants were mostly white British, with more females than males. The authors suggested clonal diversity may have been underestimated. After two AZD1222 doses, spike-specific TCR breadth and depth were significantly higher than at day 0 and than in MenACWY recipients. Because no day 14 peak-response samples were available, repertoires were characterized only after the peak T cell response. Reportedly, close to half of the unique spike-specific TCRs recognized epitopes lying outside the regions that are mutated in the B.1.351 and B.1.1.7 variants. Conclusions about previously exposed vaccinees are limited because only six or seven AZD1222 recipients were SARS-CoV-2 seropositive at baseline. The 56-69-year group was small, and its depth increase did not reach significance, likely because of low power.

The time point label for this specimen denotes: about 28 days (+/-7) after the second vaccine dose. AZD1222 recipients given second doses at about 4 weeks or at about 12 weeks were pooled, since spike-specific TCR depth and breadth were not found to differ between the two schedules. Samples from vaccinated people were obtained from the UK trials COV001 and COV002, which included a single-blind randomized controlled phase 2/3 trial of AZD1222 (ChAdOx1 nCoV-19) in healthy adults. Trial participant PBMC samples were collected at day 0 and day 28 after the second dose for TCRbeta chain sequencing. CDR1 and CDR2 (SGHDN, FVKESK) derive from the germline V gene. V loses 5 bases, J loses 1 base, and the germline ends lie 8 bases apart. The CDR3 covers 13 residues, taking in both the cysteine and the phenylalanine. Only the CDR3 DNA stays, 39 bases, in frame from base 1.

The rearranged segments are TRBV14 and TRBJ1-1, with the identity of the D gene unclear. The source of this sequence is an adult who received the AZD1222 COVID-19 vaccine. Specimen: peripheral blood, collected 28 days after the second AZD1222 dose. The base sequence is TGTGCCAGCAGCGGGGTGTCGAACACTGAAGCTTTCTTT. Translated, this gives CASSGVSNTEAFF.